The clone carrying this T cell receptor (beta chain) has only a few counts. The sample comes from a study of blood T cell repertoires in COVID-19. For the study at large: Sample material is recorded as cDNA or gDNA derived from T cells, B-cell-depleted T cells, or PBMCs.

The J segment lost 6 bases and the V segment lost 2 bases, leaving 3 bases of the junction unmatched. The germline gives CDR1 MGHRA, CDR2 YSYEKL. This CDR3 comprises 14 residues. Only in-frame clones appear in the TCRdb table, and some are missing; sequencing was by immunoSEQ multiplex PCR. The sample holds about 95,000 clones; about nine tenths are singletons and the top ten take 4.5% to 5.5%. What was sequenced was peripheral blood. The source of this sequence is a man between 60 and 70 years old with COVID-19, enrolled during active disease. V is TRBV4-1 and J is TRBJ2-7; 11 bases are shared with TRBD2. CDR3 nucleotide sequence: TGCGCCAGCAGCCAACGCCTAGCGGGAGGCGAGCAGTACTTC. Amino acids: CASSQRLAGGEQYF.